A selection of T cell receptor beta chains follows, all from one sample in a study of blood T cell repertoires in COVID-19. The assay was immunoSEQ multiplex PCR, and TCRdb's table has in-frame clones only and misses some. The repertoire has some 250,000 clones, 86% of them found once; the top ten carry about 3%. Sequenced input: peripheral blood. These receptors were taken from a woman in her 30s who had recovered from COVID-19. CDR3s include the opening cysteine and the closing phenylalanine or tryptophan. Each record gives: CDR3 length, D gene, clone size, J gene, V gene, CDR3 DNA, CDR3 protein. The D gene is left open where the match is weak. Rows give clone size only sometimes, using once, few, many, or a class for an expanded clone.

16,TRBD1,.,TRBJ2-5,TRBV7-6,TGTGCCAGCAGCCGTGGGACAGGGGGTTTTGGGGAGACCCAGTACTTC,CASSRGTGGFGETQYF
12,.,once,TRBJ1-5,TRBV24-1,TGTGCCACCAGTGACCCGGGTGGGCCCCAGCATTTT,CATSDPGGPQHF
15,.,.,TRBJ1-2,TRBV5-1,TGCGCCAGCAGCTACCGGGATTCCACTAACTATGGCTACACCTTC,CASSYRDSTNYGYTF
13,TRBD1,once,TRBJ1-5,TRBV28,TGTGCCAGCAGGGACAGGTTAGGTCAGCCCCAGCATTTT,CASRDRLGQPQHF
17,TRBD2,.,TRBJ2-1,TRBV5-1,TGCGCCAGCAGCTTGTGGAGCGGGGGGGCTCCCTACAATGAGCAGTTCTTC,CASSLWSGGAPYNEQFF
13,.,.,TRBJ2-1,TRBV12-3/TRBV12-4,TGTGCCAGCAGTCATACAGTGGGCAATGAGCAGTTCTTC,CASSHTVGNEQFF
16,.,.,TRBJ1-5,TRBV5-5,TGTGCCAGCAGCTTTCAGGCCATTTCGGGCAATCAGCCCCAGCATTTT,CASSFQAISGNQPQHF
14,.,.,TRBJ2-1,TRBV27,TGTGCCACCCGACAGGTAGACAGCTACAATGAGCAGTTCTTC,CATRQVDSYNEQFF
15,.,.,TRBJ2-3,TRBV5-4,TGTGCCAGCAGCTCCGGGGGAACTTCCACAGATACGCAGTATTTT,CASSSGGTSTDTQYF
12,TRBD1,.,TRBJ2-7,TRBV12-3/TRBV12-4,TGTGCCAGCAGCTCCGGGACAGGTGAACAGTACTTC,CASSSGTGEQYF
11,.,.,TRBJ2-7,TRBV27,TGTGCCAGCAGTTTAGGAGGCGATATGTACTTC,CASSLGGDMYF